Presented here are 12 T cell receptor beta chains from one specimen sequenced in a study of control samples from healthy donors and cancer patients. Assay used: immunoSEQ multiplex PCR; TCRdb lists only in-frame clones, some missing. The sample has 100,000 to 150,000 clones; about nine tenths are singletons. What was sequenced was blood. Source of these receptors: a man aged 18 to 29 in good health.

The rearrangement joins TRBV15 to TRBJ1-3; D remains unclear. CDR3 length: 13 residues. The ends were cut back, 0 bases at V and 4 bases at J, with 4 bases in the middle. Per germline, CDR1 LNHNV and CDR2 YYDKDF (reference sequence). The CDR3 bases are TGTGCCACCAGCAGAGATCGGGGAAACACCATATATTTT. Translation: CATSRDRGNTIYF.

This rearrangement joins TRBV7-9 to TRBJ2-6, with D possibly matching TRBD1 (5 bases). This CDR3 is built from 14 residues. Germline CDR1 and CDR2: SEHNR and FQNEAQ (reference sequence). The V and J ends lost 3 bases and 2 bases respectively, with 5 bases between them. The CDR3 reads CASSFRAGANVLTF. In DNA form, the CDR3 reads TGTGCCAGCAGCTTCAGGGCTGGGGCCAACGTCCTGACTTTC.

This chain joins TRBV10-3 and TRBJ1-4, with D tentatively TRBD1 (6 bases). This CDR3 has 17 residues. Germline loops: CDR1 ENHRY, CDR2 SYGVKD. The germline V and J ends were trimmed by 0 bases and 7 bases, with 18 bases remaining between them. CDR3 bases: TGTGCCATCAGTGAGTCTTCGAATTGGGGGGCAAGTGAAAAACTGTTTTTT. Translated: CAISESSNWGASEKLFF.

The rearrangement uses TRBV10-3 and TRBJ1-3; D ambiguous. Germline assignment: CDR1 ENHRY and CDR2 SYGVKD. V was pared by 8 bases and J by 4 bases, with 12 bases between. The CDR3 sequence is 13 residues long. The CDR3 spells CAIGVRIGNTIYF. In DNA, the CDR3 is TGTGCCATCGGAGTACGTATCGGAAACACCATATATTTT.

CDR3 nucleotides: TGTGCCAGCAGCTTGGACCCTAACACTGAAGCTTTCTTT. Translated, it gives CASSLDPNTEAFF. V is TRBV5-4 and J is TRBJ1-1; D unresolved. CDR1 is SGHNT and CDR2 is YYREEE in the germline V gene (reference sequence). This CDR3 is 13 amino acids long. V shed 0 bases and J shed 2 bases, with 5 bases lying between them.

The V and J genes are TRBV19 and TRBJ1-4; the match to TRBD1 covers 8 bases. The J segment lost 2 bases and the V segment lost 5 bases, leaving 4 bases of the junction unmatched. Germline lookup yields CDR1 LNHDA and CDR2 SQIVND (reference sequence). The CDR3 covers 15 residues. The CDR3 DNA reads as TGTGCCAGTAGTCCGGACAGGGTCACTAATGAAAAACTGTTTTTT. This encodes CASSPDRVTNEKLFF.

V gene TRBV18 combines with J gene TRBJ1-5; TRBD1 agrees at 8 bases. From germline, CDR1 is KGHSH and CDR2 LQKENI. V was pared by 6 bases and J by 5 bases, with 6 bases of the junction left unmatched. CDR3 length: 14 amino acids. The CDR3 nucleotides read TGTGCCAGCTCCGCGGCCAGGGGGCATCAGCCCCAGCATTTT. Its protein product is CASSAARGHQPQHF.

The chain is built from TRBV2 and TRBJ1-2; 7 bases agree with TRBD1. Trimming at V came to 2 bases and at J to 0 bases, leaving 3 bases not matched to a gene. CDR3 length equals 15 residues. Looked up from germline, CDR1 is SNHLY and CDR2 is FYNNEI. The CDR3 DNA sequence: TGTGCCAGCAGTGAAAGGACAGGTGCTAACTATGGCTACACCTTC. It translates to CASSERTGANYGYTF.

The rearrangement uses TRBV9 and TRBJ2-3; perhaps TRBD2 as D (7 bases). The CDR3 is 15 residues long. Germline V CDR1 and CDR2: SGDLS, YYNGEE. Trimming removed 0 bases at V and 9 bases at J, with 17 bases between. The CDR3 loop is CASSVGGGGGHTQYF. The CDR3 coding sequence is TGTGCCAGCAGCGTAGGAGGCGGCGGGGGCCACACGCAGTATTTT.

The CDR3 bases are TGCGCCAGCAGTGAGGGGACGGACAACTATGGCTACACCTTC. It codes for CASSEGTDNYGYTF. This chain connects TRBV10-1 to TRBJ1-2; possibly TRBD1 for D (5 bases). V lost 2 bases, J lost 2 bases, and 9 bases lay in between. The CDR3 has 14 residues. Germline V gene data show CDR1 as WNHNN and CDR2 as SYGVQD (reference sequence).

J is TRBJ2-7 and V is TRBV2, with D perhaps matching TRBD2 (6 bases). The CDR3 consists of 12 residues. V shed 11 bases and J shed 12 bases, with 23 bases lying between them. The germline gives CDR1 SNHLY, CDR2 FYNNEI. The CDR3 spells CAVQVRSGVLYF. The CDR3 DNA follows: TGTGCCGTACAGGTCCGGTCGGGGGTACTGTACTTC.

The rearrangement uses TRBV28 and TRBJ1-2; TRBD1 aligns across 9 bases. The CDR3 spans 14 residues. Germline CDR1 reads MDHEN; CDR2 reads SYDVKM. Trimming at V came to 7 bases and at J to 7 bases, leaving 10 bases not matched to a gene. CDR3 loop: CASTRGGTGFGYTF. CDR3 nucleotides: TGTGCCAGCACCAGAGGCGGGACAGGGTTTGGCTACACCTTC.